Below, 19 T cell receptor beta chains from the same sample are listed, as sequenced in a study of spatial heterogeneity in lung cancer. Sample time point: sample taken at primary tumor resection. No cell sorting; template was whole RNA from tumor, lung tissue or PBMC. Each CDR3 protein is one row after TCRdb ran MiXCR on the 5' RACE reads. The sample lists 90,000 to 95,000 distinct CDR3 sequences; roughly 12% were seen once. The sample was PBMCs, taken at surgery. These receptors came from a male donor with early-stage non-small cell lung cancer.

This clonotype was recorded a few times. The chain combines TRBV7-9 with TRBJ1-2, with D tentatively TRBD1 (6 bases). V lost 4 bases to trimming and J lost 4 bases, with 19 bases between them. The CDR3 runs to 16 residues. The germline gives CDR1 SEHNR, CDR2 FQNEAQ (reference sequence). The CDR3 DNA follows: TGTGCCAGCAGCTCACCTCTAGGGCAGGGGAGCTATGGCTACACCTTC. Protein product: CASSSPLGQGSYGYTF.

A few counts support this clonotype. The chain links TRBV11-2 to TRBJ2-5; 8 bases fit TRBD1. CDR3 length equals 14 residues. V was clipped by 5 bases and J by 4 bases; unmatched bases: 6. Germline CDR1 is SGHAT and CDR2 is FQNNGV. The CDR3: CASSRPGGGETQYF. In nucleotides, the CDR3 is TGTGCCAGCAGCCGTCCAGGGGGCGGAGAGACCCAGTACTTC.

This sequence joins TRBV24-1 and TRBJ2-5; 15 bases align to TRBD2. V was clipped by 7 bases and J by 5 bases; unmatched bases: 13. From germline, CDR1 is KGHDR and CDR2 SFDVKD. This CDR3 comprises 18 residues. The CDR3 sequence is CATSAPGLAGGGFETQYF. The CDR3, as DNA: TGTGCCACCAGCGCACCGGGACTAGCGGGAGGTGGCTTCGAGACCCAGTACTTC.

This clonotype has ten or more counts. The V call is TRBV4-3, the J call TRBJ2-7, with unresolved D. Germline CDR1 reads LGHNA; CDR2 reads YSLEER. The CDR3 covers 14 residues. V dropped 0 bases and J dropped 2 bases, with 8 bases sitting between them. CDR3 protein: CASSQDIGAYEQYF. CDR3 bases: TGCGCCAGCAGCCAAGATATTGGAGCCTACGAGCAGTACTTC.

In its sample, this clonotype was seen many times. The J gene is TRBJ1-1, the V gene TRBV7-9, with D possibly TRBD1 on 5 matching bases. This CDR3 spans 13 amino acids. The germline V and J ends were trimmed by 0 bases and 7 bases, with 9 bases remaining between them. Germline assignment: CDR1 SEHNR and CDR2 FQNEAQ (reference sequence). The CDR3 region is CASSLAGVSEAFF. In DNA, the CDR3 is TGTGCCAGCAGCTTAGCAGGGGTGAGTGAAGCTTTCTTT. Full variable domain (outside the CDR3, taken from reference TRBV7-9 and TRBJ1-1): DTGVSQNPRHKITKRGQNVTFRCDPISEHNRLYWYRQTLGQGPEFLTYFQNEAQLEKSRLLSDRFSAERPKGSFSTLEIQRTEQGDSAMYLCASSLAGVSEAFFGQGTRLTVV.

This clonotype has at least ten counts. CDR3 DNA: TGCAGCGTTGGCGACGGAGCAGATACGCAGTATTTT. Protein product: CSVGDGADTQYF. The V call is TRBV29-1, the J call TRBJ2-3, with D hard to call. Germline V lookup: CDR1 SQVTM, CDR2 ANQGSEA. V was cut by 4 bases and J by 4 bases, with 9 bases left in between. The CDR3 is 12 amino acids.

This clonotype has only a few counts. J is TRBJ2-1 and V is TRBV2; perhaps TRBD2 as D (5 bases). V dropped 7 bases and J dropped 9 bases, with 16 bases sitting between them. There are 13 residues in the CDR3. Germline loops: CDR1 SNHLY, CDR2 FYNNEI. Here the CDR3 reads CASIVLGRTEQFF. The CDR3 DNA is TGTGCCAGCATTGTACTAGGGCGAACTGAGCAGTTCTTC.

The chain joins TRBV20-1 to TRBJ2-7; D assignment may be TRBD1 or TRBD2 (5 bases each). Germline V gene sequence: CDR1 DFQATT, CDR2 SNEGSKA (reference sequence). The CDR3 is 14 amino acids. Between the trimmed V and J ends, which lost 2 bases and 6 bases, there was a span of 17 bases. The CDR3 region has the DNA TGCAGTGCTAGACCACCTTTTGAGGGGACCGAGCAGTACTTC. It yields the protein CSARPPFEGTEQYF.

This clonotype showed up just a few times. The genes are TRBV11-2 and TRBJ2-7; no clear D gene. This CDR3 has 14 amino acids. The germline V and J ends were trimmed by 0 bases and 6 bases, with 12 bases remaining between them. Looked up from germline, CDR1 is SGHAT and CDR2 is FQNNGV. The CDR3 here is CASSLDWAVPEQYF. The DNA for the CDR3 is TGTGCCAGCAGCTTAGACTGGGCAGTCCCCGAGCAGTACTTC.

This clonotype has just a few counts. The rearrangement links TRBV4-1 to TRBJ1-5; 8 nucleotides align to TRBD1. This CDR3 comprises 20 residues. V lost 0 bases to trimming and J lost 0 bases; unmatched junction nucleotides: 13. The germline gives CDR1 MGHRA, CDR2 YSYEKL. CDR3 protein: CASSQEGSGQGRYSNQPQHF. Written as DNA, the CDR3 is TGCGCCAGCAGCCAAGAAGGATCTGGACAGGGTCGTTATAGCAATCAGCCCCAGCATTTT.

This clonotype was seen a few times. In nucleotides, the CDR3 is TGTGCCACCAACAGGGGGCTTGGATCCACTGAAGCTTTCTTT. It encodes CATNRGLGSTEAFF. V usage is TRBV19 and J usage is TRBJ1-1; 9 bases align to TRBD1. CDR3 length: 14 residues. J lost 4 bases, V lost 10 bases, and 10 bases had no gene match. Germline CDR1 reads LNHDA; CDR2 reads SQIVND (reference sequence). Combining the CDR3 with reference TRBV19 and TRBJ1-1 gives the whole variable domain DGGITQSPKYLFRKEGQNVTLSCEQNLNHDAMYWYRQDPGQGLRLIYYSQIVNDFQKGDIAEGYSVSREKKESFPLTVTSAQKNPTAFYLCATNRGLGSTEAFFGQGTRLTVV.

CDR3 DNA sequence: TGTGCCAGCAGCTTATTGGGGAGTGGCGACACTGAAGCTTTCTTT. Translated, it gives CASSLLGSGDTEAFF. The V gene is TRBV7-9, the J gene TRBJ1-1; D is unresolved. The germline gives CDR1 SEHNR, CDR2 FQNEAQ (reference sequence). The length of the CDR3 is 15 residues. Trimming cost V 2 bases and J 3 bases, with 13 bases left between them.

As DNA, the CDR3 is TGCAGTGCCATATACCGAGCCACAGATACGCAGTATTTT. Its protein is CSAIYRATDTQYF. This chain joins TRBV20-1 and TRBJ2-3; no clear D gene. Deletions cut 6 bases from V and 2 bases from J, with 12 bases between. Germline lookup yields CDR1 DFQATT and CDR2 SNEGSKA (reference sequence). CDR3 length: 13 residues.

This clonotype was seen a few times. The chain joins TRBV24-1 to TRBJ1-2; TRBD1 agrees at 9 bases. V shed 4 bases and J 6 bases; nucleotides not matched to a gene: 5. The CDR3 loop spans 14 amino acids. CDR1 and CDR2 (germline): KGHDR, SFDVKD. The CDR3 sequence is CATSDPTGGNGYTF. The CDR3 coding sequence is TGTGCCACCAGTGACCCGACAGGGGGTAATGGCTACACCTTC.

J is TRBJ2-3 and V is TRBV12-3 or TRBV12-4; D possibly uses TRBD1 or TRBD2 (7 bases each). V was clipped by 8 bases and J by 4 bases, with 19 bases between them. CDR3 length equals 15 residues. The CDR3 bases are TGTGCCAGCTTTGGGGGAGGGGGCGGACCAGATACGCAGTATTTT. Encoded protein: CASFGGGGGPDTQYF.

At least ten counts were recorded for this clonotype. J is TRBJ2-1 and V is TRBV5-5, with D tentatively TRBD1 (5 bases). V gave up 2 bases and J gave up 6 bases, with 15 bases separating them. The CDR3 runs to 15 residues. Germline CDR1 is SGHKS and CDR2 is YYEKEE (reference sequence). The DNA of the CDR3 is TGTGCCAGCAGCTTACGACAGCCAATAGGCAATGAGCAGTTCTTC. Encoded protein: CASSLRQPIGNEQFF.

Concerning this clonotype itself: In this CDR3 the conserved last residue, phenylalanine or tryptophan, is missing, so a read error is likely. V usage is TRBV11-2 and J usage is TRBJ1-1, with 7 bases matching TRBD1. The CDR3 runs 13 residues. The germline V gene has CDR1 SGHAT and CDR2 FQNNGV. The J segment lost 9 bases and the V segment lost 5 bases, leaving 9 bases of the junction unmatched. CDR3 nucleotide sequence: TGTGCCAGCAGCCCTCTAACAGGGGAAAAAGCTTTCTAT. Amino acids: CASSPLTGEKAFY.

This chain links TRBV6-6 with TRBJ2-7; D possibly corresponds to TRBD1 (5 bases). CDR3 size: 11 residues. The V gene's germline CDR1 is MNHNY and CDR2 SVGAGI (reference sequence). Trimming cost V 10 bases and J 3 bases, with 10 bases left between them. The CDR3 coding sequence is TGTGCCACCTTCAGGGACTACGAGCAGTACTTC. This sequence encodes CATFRDYEQYF.

V and J are TRBV6-1 and TRBJ1-3, with D possibly being TRBD1 (5 bases). CDR3 length: 14 residues. V lost 1 base to trimming and J lost 7 bases, with 11 bases between them. Germline lookup yields CDR1 MNHNS and CDR2 SASEGT. Here the CDR3 DNA reads TGTGCCAGCAGTGAAGGAGGGACGTCTAACACCATATATTTT. This codes for CASSEGGTSNTIYF.